This T cell receptor beta chain was documented in a study of OX40 agonist ivuxolimab in advanced cancers. Across the whole study: Dose-escalation patients were diagnosed with hepatocellular carcinoma, melanoma, renal cell cancer or head and neck cancer.

Turning to this clone: Its antigen is not known.

Generated by immunoSEQ multiplex PCR, the TCRdb table keeps only in-frame clones and is missing some. The sample includes over 40,000 clones, about 91% of them seen just once. Study findings and constraints: In the 0.1 to 3.0 mg/kg range, CD4+ and CD8+ blood T cells had expanded clonally by week 6. Low normalized T-cell clonal expansion was also seen in some nonresponders.

V lost 5 bases, J lost 5 bases, and 13 bases lay in between. CDR3 length: 13 amino acids. Per the germline V gene, CDR1 is SEHNR and CDR2 is FQNEAQ (reference sequence). The receptor comes from an adult with an advanced solid tumor such as melanoma, head and neck, liver or kidney cancer. This material consisted of CD4+ or CD8+ T cells sorted from blood, taken in a trial of the OX40 agonist ivuxolimab. This sequence joins TRBV7-9 and TRBJ2-7; tentatively, D is TRBD1 (6 bases). CDR3 DNA sequence: TGTGCCAGCAGCCACAGGGAGAGCCACGAGCAGTACTTC. Translating it yields CASSHRESHEQYF. The full variable domain, its missing parts supplied by reference TRBV7-9 and TRBJ2-7, is DTGVSQNPRHKITKRGQNVTFRCDPISEHNRLYWYRQTLGQGPEFLTYFQNEAQLEKSRLLSDRFSAERPKGSFSTLEIQRTEQGDSAMYLCASSHRESHEQYFGPGTRLTVT.